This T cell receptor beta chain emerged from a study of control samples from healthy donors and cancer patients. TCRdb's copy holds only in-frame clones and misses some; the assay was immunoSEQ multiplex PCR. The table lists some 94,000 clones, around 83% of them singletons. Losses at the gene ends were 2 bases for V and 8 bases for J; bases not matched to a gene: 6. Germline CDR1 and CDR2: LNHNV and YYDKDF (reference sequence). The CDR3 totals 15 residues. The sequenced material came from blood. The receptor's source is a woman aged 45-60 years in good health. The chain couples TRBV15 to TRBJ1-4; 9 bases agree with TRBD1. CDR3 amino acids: CATSRPGTGREKLFF. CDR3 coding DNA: TGTGCCACCAGCAGACCTGGGACAGGGCGGGAAAAACTGTTTTTT.